Presented here are 32 T cell receptor beta chains from one specimen sequenced in a study of cytomegalovirus exposure and HLA in healthy donors (dated by TCRdb to 2015 to 2018). Receptor libraries were prepared by the immunoSEQ multiplex PCR assay. TCRdb's version of the immuneACCESS table is confined to in-frame rearrangements and falls short of the full clone set. An unresolved V gene accounts for under half of the shortfall where checked; the remainder is of unknown origin. This sample has approximately 60,000 clones in its table, and 93% of those were observed once. Approximately 6.3% of the sample lies in the top ten. Sequencing was performed on PBMCs. These receptors were taken from a woman aged 18-29 years in good health and CMV-seronegative.

The chain combines TRBV5-1 with TRBJ2-7; 8 nucleotides align to TRBD2. The ends lost 3 bases at V and 5 bases at J; junction bases unmatched: 7. The length of the CDR3 is 14 residues. Germline values: CDR1 SGHRS, CDR2 YFSETQ. CDR3 region: CASSSSSGGDEQYF. Here the CDR3 DNA reads TGCGCCAGCAGCTCGTCCTCGGGGGGGGACGAGCAGTACTTC.

This clone was recorded once. V usage is TRBV10-2 and J usage is TRBJ2-5, with D possibly TRBD1 on 7 matching bases. Germline V gene sequence: CDR1 WSHSY, CDR2 SAAADI. This CDR3 is built from 19 residues. The ends were cut back, 3 bases at V and 5 bases at J, with 28 bases in the middle. This CDR3 reads CASSDLRIIPGGNGETQYF. Here the CDR3 DNA reads TGCGCCAGCAGTGACCTTAGAATTATCCCAGGGGGGAATGGGGAGACCCAGTACTTC.

The chain is built from TRBV19 and TRBJ2-7; 8 bases fit TRBD1. J was trimmed by 3 bases and V by 5 bases; bases with no gene match: 6. Germline CDR1 reads LNHDA; CDR2 reads SQIVND (reference sequence). This CDR3 is 14 amino acids long. CDR3 loop: CASSLTGAYYEQYF. CDR3 DNA: TGTGCCAGTAGTCTGACAGGGGCTTACTACGAGCAGTACTTC. Full variable domain (remainder filled in from reference TRBV19 and TRBJ2-7): DGGITQSPKYLFRKEGQNVTLSCEQNLNHDAMYWYRQDPGQGLRLIYYSQIVNDFQKGDIAEGYSVSREKKESFPLTVTSAQKNPTAFYLCASSLTGAYYEQYFGPGTRLTVT.

The V call is TRBV9, the J call TRBJ2-1; 10 bases line up with TRBD2. V was clipped by 1 base and J by 7 bases; unmatched bases: 11. The CDR3 extends over 17 amino acids. CDR1 is SGDLS and CDR2 is YYNGEE in the germline V gene. The DNA for the CDR3 is TGTGCCAGCAGCGTATCGACAGAGCGGGGGGGCGGGAATGAGCAGTTCTTC. This codes for CASSVSTERGGGNEQFF.

This chain uses TRBV6-1 with TRBJ2-7; unclear D gene. The germline V gene has CDR1 MNHNS and CDR2 SASEGT. V shed 6 bases and J shed 0 bases, with 6 bases lying between them. The CDR3 is made up of 12 amino acids. CDR3 residues: CASRGDSYEQYF. DNA for the CDR3: TGTGCCAGCAGGGGCGACTCCTACGAGCAGTACTTC.

This sequence joins TRBV7-2 and TRBJ1-6; D not certain. The germline V gene has CDR1 SGHTA and CDR2 FQGNSA. This CDR3 is built from 18 residues. Trimming pared 5 bases from V and 0 bases from J, leaving 17 bases between. The CDR3 loop is CASSRYRIPSSYNSPLHF. CDR3 DNA sequence: TGTGCCAGCAGCAGATACAGAATACCGAGCTCCTATAATTCACCCCTCCACTTT.

The chain uses TRBV7-9 and TRBJ2-7, with unresolved D. Germline V gene sequence: CDR1 SEHNR, CDR2 FQNEAQ (reference sequence). V was cut by 3 bases and J by 4 bases, with 13 bases left in between. The CDR3 has 14 amino acids. The CDR3 region has the DNA TGTGCCAGCAGCTTGCTTGCGAACCCTTACGAGCAGTACTTC. Its translation: CASSLLANPYEQYF.

This chain uses TRBV7-7 with TRBJ2-5; possible D gene TRBD1, 6 bases. Germline V gene data show CDR1 as SSHAT and CDR2 as FNYEAQ (reference sequence). The CDR3 extends over 17 amino acids. V gave up 5 bases and J gave up 4 bases, with 23 bases separating them. Written as DNA, the CDR3 is TGTGCCAGCAGCCCCAGTCAATCTGGGGGCTGGCGAGAGACCCAGTACTTC. The encoded protein is CASSPSQSGGWRETQYF.

The chain uses TRBV18 and TRBJ2-1; no definite D call. Germline CDR1 reads KGHSH; CDR2 reads LQKENI. CDR3 length equals 10 residues. V shed 10 bases and J shed 5 bases, with 6 bases lying between them. The CDR3: CANYDNEQFF. CDR3 nucleotide sequence: TGTGCCAACTACGACAATGAGCAGTTCTTC. Full variable domain (remainder filled in from reference TRBV18 and TRBJ2-1): NAGVMQNPRHLVRRRGQEARLRCSPMKGHSHVYWYRQLPEEGLKFMVYLQKENIIDESGMPKERFSAEFPKEGPSILRIQQVVRGDSAAYFCANYDNEQFFGPGTRLTVL.

The CDR3 sequence is CASSPLRTAGGPDGELFF. CDR3 sequence (DNA): TGTGCCAGCTCACCCCTCCGTACTGCGGGAGGGCCCGACGGGGAGCTGTTTTTT. The genes are TRBV18 and TRBJ2-2; 9 positions match TRBD2. The trim removed 3 bases at V and 7 bases at J, leaving 15 bases unmatched. Looked up from germline, CDR1 is KGHSH and CDR2 is LQKENI. The CDR3 is 18 residues long.

The genes are TRBV19 and TRBJ1-5; 8 bases map to TRBD1. The CDR3 consists of 16 residues. Germline CDR1 LNHDA, CDR2 SQIVND (reference sequence). V was clipped by 3 bases and J by 4 bases; unmatched bases: 8. CDR3 sequence (DNA): TGTGCCAGTAGTATCGGGACAGGACGCGGTAATCAGCCCCAGCATTTT. Protein product: CASSIGTGRGNQPQHF.

The chain is built from TRBV5-1 and TRBJ1-4; D possibly corresponds to TRBD1 (5 bases). This CDR3 has 13 residues. CDR1 and CDR2 from the germline V gene are SGHRS and YFSETQ. V lost 6 bases and J 10 bases, leaving 16 bases between the germline ends. The CDR3 DNA sequence: TGCGCCAGCACCCCTGGGGGGGAAGGAAAACTGTTTTTT. It is translated as CASTPGGEGKLFF.

The chain is built from TRBV19 and TRBJ2-2, with 8 bases fitting TRBD2. CDR1 is LNHDA, CDR2 SQIVND, per germline (reference sequence). Germline trimming cut 3 bases from V and 5 bases from J; bases unmatched to any gene: 8. CDR3 length: 16 amino acids. CDR3: CASSIDRLASTGELFF. DNA for the CDR3: TGTGCCAGTAGTATCGACCGACTAGCGTCGACCGGGGAGCTGTTTTTT.

The chain is built from TRBV4-2 and TRBJ2-1, with a possible D match to TRBD2 (6 bases). The length of the CDR3 is 14 residues. Germline V lookup: CDR1 LGHNA, CDR2 YNFKEQ. Trimming removed 3 bases from V and 6 bases from J, with 12 bases in between. CDR3 coding DNA: TGTGCCAGCAGCCATAGCGGACGTCGCAATGAGCAGTTCTTC. Its translation is CASSHSGRRNEQFF.

The chain recombines TRBV5-5 with TRBJ2-7; TRBD2 might be the D (5 bases). The germline V gene has CDR1 SGHKS and CDR2 YYEKEE (reference sequence). CDR3 size: 17 residues. V was trimmed by 3 bases and J by 2 bases, leaving 21 bases between them. The CDR3 DNA sequence: TGTGCCAGCAGCTCCCCCGAGATGGCGGGCCAACCCTACGAGCAGTACGTC. Protein product: CASSSPEMAGQPYEQYV.

V gene TRBV4-3 combines with J gene TRBJ2-3; a possible D gene is TRBD1 (6 bases). V gave up 0 bases and J gave up 4 bases, with 11 bases separating them. The CDR3 contains 15 residues. CDR1 is LGHNA and CDR2 is YSLEER in the germline V gene. CDR3 DNA sequence: TGCGCCAGCAGCCAAGACCCAGGGGCGTCAGATACGCAGTATTTT. It yields the protein CASSQDPGASDTQYF.

V gene TRBV5-1 combines with J gene TRBJ2-3; 10 nucleotides agree with TRBD1. The germline gives CDR1 SGHRS, CDR2 YFSETQ. The CDR3 covers 18 residues. The V and J ends lost 3 bases and 3 bases, in that order; junction bases with no gene match: 13. CDR3 region: CASSSPRDRGQRTDTQYF. The DNA of the CDR3 is TGCGCCAGCAGCTCACCGCGGGACAGGGGCCAACGGACAGATACGCAGTATTTT.

This CDR3 is CASSLATNTEAFF. CDR3 coding DNA: TGTGCCAGCAGCTTGGCTACGAACACTGAAGCTTTCTTT. The chain has TRBV5-4 and TRBJ1-1; D not certain. The V end lost 0 bases, the J end lost 1 base, and 4 bases lay between the germline ends. Looked up from germline, CDR1 is SGHNT and CDR2 is YYREEE (reference sequence). The CDR3 loop spans 13 amino acids.

The DNA for the CDR3 is TGTGCCAGTTGCGTAAGGGGGGGAAGCAATCAGCCCCAGCATTTT. Translating gives CASCVRGGSNQPQHF. The V call is TRBV19, the J call TRBJ1-5, with D possibly being TRBD1 (6 bases). The CDR3 has 15 residues. Trimming took off 8 bases at V and 1 base at J, with 15 bases between the two ends. In germline, CDR1 is LNHDA, CDR2 SQIVND (reference sequence).

CDR3 nucleotide sequence: TGTGCCAGCAGTTCCAGGGGACAGGTGAATCAGCCCCAGCATTTT. It encodes CASSSRGQVNQPQHF. The genes are TRBV27 and TRBJ1-5; 8 positions match TRBD1. The CDR3 is 15 amino acids. After removal of 4 bases from V and 4 bases from J, the junction contained 6 bases not matched to a gene. Looked up from germline, CDR1 is MNHEY and CDR2 is SMNVEV (reference sequence).

The gene calls are TRBV27 and TRBJ2-3, with 12 bases identical to TRBD1. Losses at the gene ends were 6 bases for V and 5 bases for J; bases not matched to a gene: 9. Germline V gives CDR1 MNHEY, CDR2 SMNVEV (reference sequence). The CDR3 sequence is 16 residues long. The CDR3 DNA sequence: TGTGCCAGCAGCCACGGGACAGGGGGCGATATAGATACGCAGTATTTT. Amino acid sequence: CASSHGTGGDIDTQYF.

J is TRBJ2-1 and V is TRBV6-4; TRBD2 aligns across 11 bases. CDR1 is MRHNA and CDR2 is SNTAGT in the germline V gene. The CDR3 runs 15 residues. J lost 4 bases, V lost 6 bases, and 5 bases had no gene match. Here the CDR3 reads CASSTSGSEYNEQFF. The CDR3 DNA follows: TGTGCCAGCAGCACTAGCGGGAGCGAATACAATGAGCAGTTCTTC.

This clone has more than one count but fewer than ten. This chain joins TRBV19 and TRBJ1-1, with 9 bases matching TRBD1. Germline loops: CDR1 LNHDA, CDR2 SQIVND (reference sequence). The CDR3 extends over 12 amino acids. Trimming at V came to 6 bases and at J to 7 bases, leaving 3 bases not matched to a gene. The CDR3 DNA is TGTGCCAGTAGACAGGGGGCGAATGAAGCTTTCTTT. Its protein product is CASRQGANEAFF.

This chain links TRBV4-1 with TRBJ1-1; no definite D call. The germline V and J ends were trimmed by 3 bases and 4 bases, with 12 bases remaining between them. This CDR3 region has 14 residues. Germline-derived CDR1 and CDR2 are MGHRA and YSYEKL. The CDR3 region is CASSHTGRSTEAFF. CDR3 sequence (DNA): TGCGCCAGCAGCCATACGGGGAGGAGCACTGAAGCTTTCTTT.

The chain has TRBV19 and TRBJ2-5; 8 bases match TRBD2. J was trimmed by 5 bases and V by 4 bases; bases with no gene match: 6. This CDR3 comprises 14 residues. Germline CDR1 reads LNHDA; CDR2 reads SQIVND (reference sequence). CDR3 in DNA: TGTGCCAGTAGTACGGGCGGGGGGAAGGAGACCCAGTACTTC. Its protein product is CASSTGGGKETQYF.

The rearrangement uses TRBV5-1 and TRBJ2-3; 9 nucleotides align to TRBD2. CDR1 is SGHRS, CDR2 YFSETQ, per germline. This CDR3 has 17 residues. With 0 bases clipped from V and 1 base from J, the junction kept 6 bases outside the gene matches. In DNA, the CDR3 is TGCGCCAGCAGCTTGGACGGTGGCGGGGGGGGCACAGATACGCAGTATTTT. It encodes CASSLDGGGGGTDTQYF.

The gene calls are TRBV4-3 and TRBJ2-3; D might be TRBD2 (6 bases). Germline CDR1 reads LGHNA; CDR2 reads YSLEER. This CDR3 comprises 16 residues. V was cut by 0 bases and J by 5 bases, with 15 bases left in between. CDR3 coding DNA: TGCGCCAGCAGCCAAGATACGGGACTCGGTGAAGATACGCAGTATTTT. Translation gives CASSQDTGLGEDTQYF.

This clone came up once. This chain connects TRBV4-2 to TRBJ2-3; 8 nucleotides agree with TRBD2. The CDR3 extends over 17 amino acids. V trimming: 1 base; J trimming: 3 bases; junction bases outside the gene matches: 9. The germline CDR1 and CDR2 sequences are LGHNA and YNFKEQ. The CDR3 loop reads CASSQGLVAGWTDTQYF. DNA of the CDR3: TGTGCCAGCAGCCAAGGCCTGGTAGCGGGATGGACAGATACGCAGTATTTT.

V and J are TRBV12-5 and TRBJ1-1; D uncertain. Deletions cut 1 base from V and 1 base from J, with 4 bases between. This CDR3 spans 13 amino acids. CDR1 and CDR2 (germline): LGHNT, FRNRAP. The DNA of the CDR3 is TGTGCTAGTGGTTTGGGGAGGAACACTGAAGCTTTCTTT. Amino acids: CASGLGRNTEAFF.

The V and J genes are TRBV7-7 and TRBJ2-2; 11 nucleotides align to TRBD2. The V gene end was trimmed by 6 bases and the J gene end by 4 bases; junction bases not matched to a gene: 4. The CDR3 consists of 15 residues. Germline lookup yields CDR1 SSHAT and CDR2 FNYEAQ (reference sequence). Written as DNA, the CDR3 is TGTGCCAGCAGGCCCGGGACTAGCGGCACCGGGGAGCTGTTTTTT. Its protein is CASRPGTSGTGELFF.

The table lists this clone with a count of one. The V call is TRBV5-1, the J call TRBJ1-1, with 7 positions matching TRBD1. This CDR3 has 16 amino acids. The germline V gene encodes CDR1 SGHRS and CDR2 YFSETQ. V dropped 2 bases and J dropped 0; count of bases not matched to a gene: 7. CDR3 sequence: CASSLGTDGLNTEAFF. The DNA of the CDR3 is TGCGCCAGCAGCTTAGGGACAGACGGCCTGAACACTGAAGCTTTCTTT.

V is TRBV9 and J is TRBJ1-3; D might be TRBD1 (6 bases). The CDR3 runs to 18 residues. V lost 0 bases and J lost 0, with 16 bases in between. CDR1 SGDLS and CDR2 YYNGEE come from the germline V gene. The chain's CDR3 is CASSVGTGQTLSGNTIYF. The DNA of the CDR3 is TGTGCCAGCAGCGTAGGAACCGGACAGACCCTCTCTGGAAACACCATATATTTT.